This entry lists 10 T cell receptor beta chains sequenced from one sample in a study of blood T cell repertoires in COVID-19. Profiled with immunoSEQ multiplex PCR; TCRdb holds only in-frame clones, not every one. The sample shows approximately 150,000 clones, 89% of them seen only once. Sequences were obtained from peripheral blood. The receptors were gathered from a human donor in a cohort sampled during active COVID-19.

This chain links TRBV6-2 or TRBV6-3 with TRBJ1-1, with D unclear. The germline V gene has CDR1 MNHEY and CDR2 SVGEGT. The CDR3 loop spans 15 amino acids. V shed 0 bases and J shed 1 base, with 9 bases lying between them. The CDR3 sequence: CASSYSIGGNTEAFF. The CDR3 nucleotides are TGTGCCAGCAGTTACTCGATCGGCGGGAACACTGAAGCTTTCTTT.

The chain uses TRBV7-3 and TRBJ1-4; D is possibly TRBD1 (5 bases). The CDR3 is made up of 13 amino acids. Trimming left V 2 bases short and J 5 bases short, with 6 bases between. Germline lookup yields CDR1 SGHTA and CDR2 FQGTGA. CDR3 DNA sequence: TGTGCCAGCAGCTTAGGGGCCAATGAAAAACTGTTTTTT. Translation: CASSLGANEKLFF.

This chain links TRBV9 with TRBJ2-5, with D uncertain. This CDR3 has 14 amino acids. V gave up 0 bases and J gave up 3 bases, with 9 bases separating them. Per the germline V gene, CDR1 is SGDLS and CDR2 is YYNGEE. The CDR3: CASSVGPGEETQYF. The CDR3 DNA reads TGTGCCAGCAGCGTAGGGCCAGGCGAAGAGACCCAGTACTTC. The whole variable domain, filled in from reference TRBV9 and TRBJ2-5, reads DSGVTQTPKHLITATGQRVTLRCSPRSGDLSVYWYQQSLDQGLQFLIQYYNGEERAKGNILERFSAQQFPDLHSELNLSSLELGDSALYFCASSVGPGEETQYFGPGTRLLVL.

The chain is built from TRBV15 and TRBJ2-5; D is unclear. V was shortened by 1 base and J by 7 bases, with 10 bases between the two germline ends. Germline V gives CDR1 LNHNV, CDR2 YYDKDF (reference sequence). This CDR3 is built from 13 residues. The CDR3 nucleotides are TGTGCCACCAGCAGAGGTGTCATCGGGACCCAGTACTTC. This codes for CATSRGVIGTQYF.

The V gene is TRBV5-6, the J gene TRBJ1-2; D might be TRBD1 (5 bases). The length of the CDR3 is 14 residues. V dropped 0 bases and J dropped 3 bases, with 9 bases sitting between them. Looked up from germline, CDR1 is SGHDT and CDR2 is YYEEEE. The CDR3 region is CASSLAQGYYGYTF. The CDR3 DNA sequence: TGTGCCAGCAGCTTGGCTCAGGGATACTATGGCTACACCTTC.

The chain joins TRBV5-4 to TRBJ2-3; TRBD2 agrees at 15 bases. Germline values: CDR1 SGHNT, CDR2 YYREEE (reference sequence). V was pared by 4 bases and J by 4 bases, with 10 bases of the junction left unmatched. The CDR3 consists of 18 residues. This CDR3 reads CASSPGTSGGIVSDTQYF. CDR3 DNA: TGTGCCAGCAGCCCCGGGACTAGCGGGGGGATTGTATCAGATACGCAGTATTTT. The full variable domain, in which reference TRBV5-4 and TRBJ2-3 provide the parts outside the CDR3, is ETGVTQSPTHLIKTRGQQVTLRCSSQSGHNTVSWYQQALGQGPQFIFQYYREEENGRGNFPPRFSGLQFPNYSSELNVNALELDDSALYLCASSPGTSGGIVSDTQYFGPGTRLTVL.

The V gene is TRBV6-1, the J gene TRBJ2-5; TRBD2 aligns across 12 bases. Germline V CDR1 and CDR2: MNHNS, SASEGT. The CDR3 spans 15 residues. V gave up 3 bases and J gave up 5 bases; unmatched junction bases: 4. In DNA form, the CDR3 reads TGTGCCAGCAGTGAGCGGACTAGCGGGGCGGAGACCCAGTACTTC. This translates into CASSERTSGAETQYF.

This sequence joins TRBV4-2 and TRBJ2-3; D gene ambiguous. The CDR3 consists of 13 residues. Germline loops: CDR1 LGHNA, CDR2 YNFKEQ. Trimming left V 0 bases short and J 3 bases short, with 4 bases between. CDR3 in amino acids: CASSQDPTDTQYF. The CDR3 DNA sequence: TGTGCCAGCAGCCAAGATCCGACAGATACGCAGTATTTT.

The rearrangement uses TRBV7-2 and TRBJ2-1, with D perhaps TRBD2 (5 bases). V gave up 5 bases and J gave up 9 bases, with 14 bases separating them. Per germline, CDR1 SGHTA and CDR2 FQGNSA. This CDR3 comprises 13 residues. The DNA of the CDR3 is TGTGCCAGCAGCATGGGCGGGTTCGGTGAGCAGTTCTTC. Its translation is CASSMGGFGEQFF.

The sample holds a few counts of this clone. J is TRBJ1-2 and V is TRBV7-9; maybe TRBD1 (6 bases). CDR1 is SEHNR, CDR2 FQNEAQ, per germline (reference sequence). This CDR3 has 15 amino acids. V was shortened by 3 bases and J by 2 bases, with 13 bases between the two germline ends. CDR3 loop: CASSLGHPTNYGYTF. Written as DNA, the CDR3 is TGTGCCAGCAGCTTGGGACACCCGACGAACTATGGCTACACCTTC. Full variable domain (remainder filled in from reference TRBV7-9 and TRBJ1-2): DTGVSQNPRHKITKRGQNVTFRCDPISEHNRLYWYRQTLGQGPEFLTYFQNEAQLEKSRLLSDRFSAERPKGSFSTLEIQRTEQGDSAMYLCASSLGHPTNYGYTFGSGTRLTVV.